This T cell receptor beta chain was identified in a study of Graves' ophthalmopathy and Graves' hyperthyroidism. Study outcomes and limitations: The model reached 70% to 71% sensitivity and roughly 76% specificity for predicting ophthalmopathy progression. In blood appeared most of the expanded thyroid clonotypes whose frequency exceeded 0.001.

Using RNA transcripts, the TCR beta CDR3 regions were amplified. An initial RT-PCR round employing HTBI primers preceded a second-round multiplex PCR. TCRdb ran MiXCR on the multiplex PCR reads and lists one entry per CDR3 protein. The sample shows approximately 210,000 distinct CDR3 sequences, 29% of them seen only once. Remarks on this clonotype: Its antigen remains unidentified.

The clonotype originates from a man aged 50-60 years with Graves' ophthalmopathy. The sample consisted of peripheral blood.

The CDR3 DNA is TGTGCCAGCAGACAAGACAGGGGTCTTGGAAACACCATATATTTT. It specifies CASRQDRGLGNTIYF. The chain couples TRBV6-1 to TRBJ1-3; 8 bases are shared with TRBD1. V shed 6 bases and J 3 bases; nucleotides not matched to a gene: 7. Germline V gene sequence: CDR1 MNHNS, CDR2 SASEGT. This CDR3 has 15 residues.